A selection of T cell receptor beta chains follows, all from one sample in a study of blood T cell repertoires in COVID-19. Sequencing used immunoSEQ multiplex PCR; TCRdb keeps in-frame clones, though not all of them. The repertoire holds roughly 120,000 clones, with 75% to 90% as singletons. Sequenced input: peripheral blood. The origin of the receptors is a woman at least 80 years old with COVID-19, enrolled during active disease. CDR3s include the opening cysteine and the closing phenylalanine or tryptophan. A D gene is named only where the DNA matches it firmly. Clone sizes are given selectively: once, few, many, or a class where the clone is expanded.

clone_size j_call d_call v_call cdr3_aa cdr3_nt
once TRBJ2-5 TRBD2 TRBV5-4 CASSWDSGSAETQYF TGTGCCAGCAGCTGGGATAGCGGGAGTGCGGAGACCCAGTACTTC
NA TRBJ1-4 NA TRBV7-9 CASRDAGLNEKLFF TGTGCCAGCAGGGATGCGGGACTTAATGAAAAACTGTTTTTT
NA TRBJ2-7 TRBD2 TRBV4-2 CASSQNGLAAYEQYF TGTGCCAGCAGCCAAAATGGACTAGCGGCCTACGAGCAGTACTTC
NA TRBJ1-5 NA TRBV27 CASSRQFNQPQHF TGTGCCAGCAGCCGACAGTTCAATCAGCCCCAGCATTTT
NA TRBJ1-4 NA TRBV6-5 CASSYRDILGEKLFF TGTGCCAGCAGTTATAGGGACATCTTAGGTGAAAAACTGTTTTTT
NA TRBJ1-2 NA TRBV19 CASSEYGGDNYGYTF TGTGCCAGTAGTGAATACGGGGGGGATAACTATGGCTACACCTTC
NA TRBJ2-5 TRBD1 TRBV5-1 CASSLSPGQGATMWNF TGCGCCAGCAGCTTGTCGCCCGGACAGGGGGCTACAATGTGGAACTTC
NA TRBJ2-3 NA TRBV24-1 CATSQVGAGVTDTQYF TGTGCCACCAGTCAAGTAGGAGCAGGGGTCACAGATACGCAGTATTTT
NA TRBJ1-1 NA TRBV12-3/TRBV12-4 CASNRVPIPFF TGTGCCAGCAACCGCGTACCAATCCCTTTCTTT
NA TRBJ1-1 NA TRBV28 CASSLWGHAFF TGTGCCAGCAGTTTATGGGGGCACGCTTTCTTT
few TRBJ2-7 NA TRBV27 CASRGAPGNYEQYF TGTGCCAGCAGGGGGGCTCCAGGGAACTACGAGCAGTACTTC
once TRBJ2-7 TRBD2 TRBV25-1 CARRGGAALAAPYEQYF TGTGCCCGCCGGGGGGGGGCGGCACTAGCGGCACCCTACGAGCAGTACTTC
NA TRBJ2-5 TRBD1 TRBV24-1 CATSEPTGEGETQYF TGTGCCACCAGTGAGCCTACAGGGGAAGGAGAGACCCAGTACTTC
NA TRBJ2-1 TRBD2 TRBV5-1 CASSTGTSIDEQFF TGCGCCAGCAGTACCGGGACTAGTATCGATGAGCAGTTCTTC
NA TRBJ2-2 TRBD2 TRBV4-3 CASSQGSSGRAPNTGELFF TGCGCCAGCAGCCAAGGGTCCAGCGGGAGGGCCCCGAACACCGGGGAGCTGTTTTTT
NA TRBJ2-7 NA TRBV28 CASSLLGITYEQYF TGTGCCAGCAGTTTATTGGGCATAACCTACGAGCAGTACTTC
NA TRBJ1-1 NA TRBV5-6 CASSFFQGAEAFF TGTGCCAGCAGCTTTTTCCAGGGCGCTGAAGCTTTCTTT
NA TRBJ2-2 NA TRBV28 CASSPVTGELFF TGTGCCAGCAGTCCGGTCACCGGGGAGCTGTTTTTT
NA TRBJ2-7 NA TRBV9 CASSVSWESTEQYF TGTGCCAGCAGCGTGAGCTGGGAGTCGACCGAGCAGTACTTC